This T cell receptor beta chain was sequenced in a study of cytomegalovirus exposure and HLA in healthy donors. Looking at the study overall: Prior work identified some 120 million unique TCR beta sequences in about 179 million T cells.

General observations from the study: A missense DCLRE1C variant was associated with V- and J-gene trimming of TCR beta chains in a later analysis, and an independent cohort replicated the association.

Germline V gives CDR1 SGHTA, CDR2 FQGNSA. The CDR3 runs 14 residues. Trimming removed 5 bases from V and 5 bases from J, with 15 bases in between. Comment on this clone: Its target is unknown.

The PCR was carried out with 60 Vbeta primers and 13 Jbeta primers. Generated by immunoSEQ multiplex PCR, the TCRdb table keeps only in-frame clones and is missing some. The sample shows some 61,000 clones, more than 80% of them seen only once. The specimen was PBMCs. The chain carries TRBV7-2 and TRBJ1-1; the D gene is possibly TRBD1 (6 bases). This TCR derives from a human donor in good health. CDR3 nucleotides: TGTGCCAGCAGCCCACAGGGTAGGAGAACTGAAGCTTTCTTT. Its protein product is CASSPQGRRTEAFF.